The rows below give T cell receptor beta chains drawn from one sample of a study of control samples from healthy donors and cancer patients. The method was immunoSEQ multiplex PCR; TCRdb's version includes in-frame clones alone and lacks a portion of them. The table shows about 130,000 clones, with over 75% occurring only once. Sequencing was carried out using blood. Receptors originate from a man aged 40-49 years in good health. Each CDR3 is given with its conserved first and last residue. Each record gives: V gene, clone size, D gene, J gene, CDR3 protein, CDR3 DNA. A D gene is named only where the DNA matches it firmly. Only some rows state a clone size, as once, few, many or a class for expanded clones.

>TRBV14|.|.|TRBJ1-1
CASRKGGRNTEAFF
TGTGCCAGCAGGAAGGGTGGCAGAAACACTGAAGCTTTCTTT
>TRBV19|.|.|TRBJ1-5
CASSRAGDQPQHF
TGTGCCAGTAGTAGGGCAGGGGATCAGCCCCAGCATTTT
>TRBV5-1|.|.|TRBJ1-4
CASSLSTGNEKLFF
TGCGCCAGCAGCTTGTCTACAGGAAATGAAAAACTGTTTTTT
>TRBV2|.|.|TRBJ1-4
CASRADLEKLFF
TGTGCCAGCAGAGCGGACTTAGAAAAACTGTTTTTT
>TRBV11-2|.|.|TRBJ2-3
CASSRGTKSTDTQYF
TGTGCCAGCAGTCGAGGAACTAAAAGCACAGATACGCAGTATTTT
>TRBV7-3|.|.|TRBJ2-2
CASSPWQGDGELFF
TGTGCCAGCAGCCCGTGGCAGGGCGACGGGGAGCTGTTTTTT
>TRBV3-1/TRBV3-2|.|.|TRBJ2-3
CASSPSRTDTQYF
TGTGCCAGCAGCCCCTCCCGCACAGATACGCAGTATTTT
>TRBV9|few|.|TRBJ2-2
CASSVQGVRTGELFF
TGTGCCAGCAGCGTTCAAGGGGTACGGACCGGGGAGCTGTTTTTT
>TRBV19|once|.|TRBJ1-4
CASSPRAYEKLFF
TGTGCCAGTAGCCCCAGGGCTTATGAAAAACTGTTTTTT
>TRBV6-6|.|.|TRBJ2-7
CASSYGYRGAYEQYF
TGTGCCAGCAGTTACGGCTATCGGGGGGCATACGAGCAGTACTTC
>TRBV9|.|TRBD2|TRBJ2-3
CASSGPGGTSTDTQYF
TGTGCCAGCAGCGGCCCGGGGGGGACGAGCACAGATACGCAGTATTTT
>TRBV6-5|.|.|TRBJ2-3
CASSFKRTDTQYF
TGTGCCAGCAGTTTCAAACGCACAGATACGCAGTATTTT
>TRBV4-1|.|TRBD1|TRBJ2-1
CASSFRDRDYNEQFF
TGCGCCAGCAGCTTCCGGGACAGGGACTACAATGAGCAGTTCTTC
>TRBV6-6|.|.|TRBJ1-5
CASSYSGETQPQHF
TGTGCCAGCAGTTACTCAGGGGAGACACAGCCCCAGCATTTT
>TRBV27|.|.|TRBJ1-4
CASSFATNEKLFF
TGTGCCAGCAGTTTTGCAACTAATGAAAAACTGTTTTTT
>TRBV16|.|.|TRBJ2-2
CASSQSGAGELFF
TGTGCCAGCAGCCAATCAGGTGCCGGGGAGCTGTTTTTT
>TRBV19|.|.|TRBJ1-2
CASREGPGGYTF
TGTGCCAGTAGAGAGGGCCCGGGTGGCTACACCTTC
>TRBV24-1|.|TRBD2|TRBJ2-3
CATSDSVAGDTDTQYF
TGTGCCACCAGTGATTCGGTCGCGGGGGACACAGATACGCAGTATTTT
>TRBV5-1|.|.|TRBJ1-5
CASSPTGNGNQPQHF
TGCGCCAGCAGCCCAACAGGGAACGGCAATCAGCCCCAGCATTTT
>TRBV21-1|.|.|TRBJ2-3
CASSTKGGGNTQYF
TGTGCCAGCAGCACAAAAGGGGGGGGTAATACGCAGTATTTT
>TRBV30|few|TRBD1|TRBJ1-6
CAWSVSRDRGRRSPLHF
TGTGCCTGGAGTGTATCCCGGGACAGGGGAAGAAGGTCACCCCTCCACTTT
>TRBV19|.|TRBD1|TRBJ1-2
CASSPEGADIYGYTF
TGTGCCAGTAGCCCCGAGGGGGCGGATATCTATGGCTACACCTTC
>TRBV28|once|.|TRBJ1-6
CASSLSGFMGPLHF
TGTGCCAGCAGTTTATCGGGGTTTATGGGTCCCCTCCACTTT
>TRBV27|.|.|TRBJ1-1
CASKSSPSMVAFF
TGTGCCAGCAAATCTTCCCCTTCAATGGTAGCTTTCTTT
>TRBV3-1/TRBV3-2|few|TRBD1|TRBJ1-5
CASSTGVGGNQPQHF
TGTGCCAGCAGCACAGGGGTCGGGGGCAATCAGCCCCAGCATTTT
>TRBV5-1|.|TRBD1|TRBJ2-6
CASARGGPGANVLTF
TGCGCCAGCGCTCGAGGGGGCCCCGGGGCCAACGTCCTGACTTTC
>TRBV6-5|.|.|TRBJ1-1
CASSYTALAETEAFF
TGTGCCAGCAGTTACACGGCCTTGGCGGAGACTGAAGCTTTCTTT
>TRBV4-2|.|TRBD2|TRBJ2-1
CASSQNSGGSYNEQFF
TGTGCCAGCAGCCAGAATAGCGGGGGGTCCTACAATGAGCAGTTCTTC
>TRBV5-6|.|.|TRBJ1-1
CASSLGGGTEAFF
TGTGCCAGCAGCCTTGGAGGGGGCACTGAAGCTTTCTTT
>TRBV3-1/TRBV3-2|.|.|TRBJ1-2
CASSPRGGSSYGYTF
TGTGCCAGCAGCCCAAGAGGGGGGAGCTCTTATGGCTACACCTTC
>TRBV9|once|.|TRBJ2-7
CASSVGWGAPSYEQYF
TGTGCCAGCAGCGTAGGGTGGGGGGCCCCCTCCTACGAGCAGTACTTC
>TRBV30|.|.|TRBJ1-6
CAWSPLSSPLHF
TGTGCCTGGAGCCCTTTGAGTTCACCCCTCCACTTT
>TRBV6-6|.|.|TRBJ2-7
CASSPGRLYEQYF
TGTGCCAGCAGTCCCGGTCGGCTATACGAGCAGTACTTC
>TRBV6-5|.|.|TRBJ2-5
CASRALLVWETQYF
TGTGCCAGCAGGGCGTTACTAGTTTGGGAGACCCAGTACTTC
>TRBV19|.|TRBD2|TRBJ2-3
CASVGTSSDTQYF
TGTGCCAGTGTCGGGACTAGTTCGGATACGCAGTATTTT
>TRBV6-5|once|.|TRBJ1-6
CASSRDTGWNSPLHF
TGTGCCAGCAGCCGGGACACAGGGTGGAATTCACCCCTCCACTTT
>TRBV2|.|TRBD2|TRBJ2-1
CASSQGLAGGNNEQFF
TGTGCCAGCAGCCAAGGGCTAGCGGGGGGAAACAATGAGCAGTTCTTC
>TRBV27|.|TRBD2|TRBJ2-5
CASSSTGGIGETQYF
TGTGCCAGCAGTTCGACGGGGGGTATTGGAGAGACCCAGTACTTC
>TRBV18|many|.|TRBJ2-7
CASSPGKVYEQYF
TGTGCCAGCTCACCCGGAAAGGTCTACGAGCAGTACTTC
>TRBV7-3|.|.|TRBJ2-5
CASSSRVQETQYF
TGTGCCAGCAGCTCACGGGTCCAAGAGACCCAGTACTTC
>TRBV11-3|.|.|TRBJ1-1
CASSLDLKTKAFF
TGTGCCAGCAGCTTAGATTTGAAGACTAAAGCTTTCTTT
>TRBV6-6|.|.|TRBJ1-1
CASSYSIMTEAFF
TGTGCCAGCAGTTACTCGATAATGACTGAAGCTTTCTTT